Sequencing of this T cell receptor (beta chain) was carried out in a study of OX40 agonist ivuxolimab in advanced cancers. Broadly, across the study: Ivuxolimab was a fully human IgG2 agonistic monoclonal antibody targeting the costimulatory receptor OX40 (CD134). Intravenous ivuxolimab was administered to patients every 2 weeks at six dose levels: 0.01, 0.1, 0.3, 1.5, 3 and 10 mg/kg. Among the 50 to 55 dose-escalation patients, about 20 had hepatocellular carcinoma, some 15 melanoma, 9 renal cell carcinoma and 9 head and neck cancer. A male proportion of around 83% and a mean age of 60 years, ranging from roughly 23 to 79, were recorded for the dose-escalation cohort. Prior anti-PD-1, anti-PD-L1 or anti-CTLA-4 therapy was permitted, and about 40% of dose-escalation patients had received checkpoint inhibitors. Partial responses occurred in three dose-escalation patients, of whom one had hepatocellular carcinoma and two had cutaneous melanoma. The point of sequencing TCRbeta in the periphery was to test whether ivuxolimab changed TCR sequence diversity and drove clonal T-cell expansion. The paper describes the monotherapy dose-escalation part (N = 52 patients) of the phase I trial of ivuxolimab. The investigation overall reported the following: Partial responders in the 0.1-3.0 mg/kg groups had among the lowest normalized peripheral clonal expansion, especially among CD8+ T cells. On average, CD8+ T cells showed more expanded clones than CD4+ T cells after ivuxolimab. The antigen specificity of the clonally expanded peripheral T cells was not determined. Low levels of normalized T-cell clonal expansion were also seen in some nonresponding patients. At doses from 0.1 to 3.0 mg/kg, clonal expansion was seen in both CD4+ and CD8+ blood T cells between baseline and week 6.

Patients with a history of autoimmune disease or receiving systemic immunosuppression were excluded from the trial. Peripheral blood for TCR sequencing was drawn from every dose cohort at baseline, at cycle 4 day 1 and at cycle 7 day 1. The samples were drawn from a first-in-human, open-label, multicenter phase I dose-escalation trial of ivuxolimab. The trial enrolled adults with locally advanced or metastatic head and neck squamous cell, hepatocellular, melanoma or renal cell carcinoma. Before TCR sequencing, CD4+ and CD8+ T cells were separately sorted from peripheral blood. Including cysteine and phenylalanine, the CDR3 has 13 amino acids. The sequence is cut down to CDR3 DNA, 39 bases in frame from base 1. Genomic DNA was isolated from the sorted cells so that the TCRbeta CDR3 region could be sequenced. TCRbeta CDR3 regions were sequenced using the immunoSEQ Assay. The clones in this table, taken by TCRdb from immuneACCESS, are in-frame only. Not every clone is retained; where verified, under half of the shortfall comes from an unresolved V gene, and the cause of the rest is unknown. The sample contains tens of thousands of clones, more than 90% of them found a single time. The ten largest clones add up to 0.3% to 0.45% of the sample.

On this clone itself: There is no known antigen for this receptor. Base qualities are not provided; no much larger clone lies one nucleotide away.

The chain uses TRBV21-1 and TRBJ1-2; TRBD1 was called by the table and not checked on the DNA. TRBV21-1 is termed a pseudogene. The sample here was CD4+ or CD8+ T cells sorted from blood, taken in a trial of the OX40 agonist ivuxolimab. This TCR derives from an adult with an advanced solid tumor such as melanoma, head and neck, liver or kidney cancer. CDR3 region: CASSKTGLYGYTF. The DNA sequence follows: TGTGCCAGCAGCAAGACAGGGCTCTATGGCTACACCTTC.